This TCR beta chain appears in the sequencing data of a study of regulatory T cells in long-lasting Graves disease. Time point in this sample: persistent/refractory GD, antithyroid drugs over 5 years with positive TRAb. RNA isolated from PBMCs was used to make the TCR library. This clonotype came up once. What it recognizes is unknown. The study, taken as a whole, reports: Persistent patients shared more public clonotypes (approximately 2,500) than new patients (about 960). Persistent disease favored TRBV28, TRBJ1-2 and TRBJ2-5.

Library construction for TCR beta used iRepertoire HTBI primers and Arm-PCR of CDR3 regions. TCRdb called the multiplex PCR reads again in MiXCR, with one record for every CDR3 protein. The sample consists of about 660,000 distinct CDR3 sequences, around 32% of them appearing once. This CDR3 comprises 14 residues. Trimming cost V 0 bases and J 3 bases, with 9 bases left between them. Looked up from germline, CDR1 is SGHNT and CDR2 is YYREEE (reference sequence). Sequencing was performed on peripheral blood mononuclear cells (PBMCs), taken when the disease was refractory, from a patient treated with antithyroid drugs. The rearrangement links TRBV5-4 to TRBJ1-2, with D uncertain. The TCR was taken from a female donor with Graves disease. In nucleotides, the CDR3 is TGTGCCAGCAGCTTGGAGGCGGTTTACTATGGCTACACCTTC. Its protein is CASSLEAVYYGYTF.